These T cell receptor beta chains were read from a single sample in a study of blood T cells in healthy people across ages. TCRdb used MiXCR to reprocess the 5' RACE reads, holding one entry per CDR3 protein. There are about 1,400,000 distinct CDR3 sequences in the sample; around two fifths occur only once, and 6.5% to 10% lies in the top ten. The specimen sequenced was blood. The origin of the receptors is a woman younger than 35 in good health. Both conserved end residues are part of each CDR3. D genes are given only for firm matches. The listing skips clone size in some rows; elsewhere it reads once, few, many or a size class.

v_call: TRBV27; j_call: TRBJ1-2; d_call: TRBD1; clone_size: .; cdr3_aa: CASSHRDRGYYGYTF; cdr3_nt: TGTGCCAGCAGCCACCGGGACAGGGGGTACTATGGCTACACCTTC
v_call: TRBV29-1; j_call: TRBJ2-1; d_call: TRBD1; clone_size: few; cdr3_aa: CSVEDLGTGQFF; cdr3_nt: TGCAGCGTTGAAGATCTCGGGACAGGGCAGTTCTTC
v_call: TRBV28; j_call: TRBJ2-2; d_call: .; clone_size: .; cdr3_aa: CASSLVGSTGELFF; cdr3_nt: TGTGCCAGCTCACTCGTGGGGTCCACCGGGGAGCTGTTTTTT
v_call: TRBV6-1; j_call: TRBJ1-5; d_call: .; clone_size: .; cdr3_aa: CASSSDRSRNQPQHF; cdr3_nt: TGTGCCAGCAGCAGCGACAGAAGTAGGAATCAGCCCCAGCATTTT
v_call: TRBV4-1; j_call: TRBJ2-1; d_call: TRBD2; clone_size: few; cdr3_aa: CASSAQREKPYNEQFF; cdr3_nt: TGCGCCAGCAGCGCTCAGCGGGAGAAACCCTACAATGAGCAGTTCTTC
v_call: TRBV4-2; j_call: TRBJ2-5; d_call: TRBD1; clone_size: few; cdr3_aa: CASSRSSPGTGGETQYF; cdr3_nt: TGTGCCAGCAGCCGAAGTTCCCCCGGGACAGGAGGAGAGACCCAGTACTTC
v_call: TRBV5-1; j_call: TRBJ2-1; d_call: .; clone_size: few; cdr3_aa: CASSLPDGANEQFF; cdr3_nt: TGCGCCAGCAGCTTGCCCGACGGGGCCAATGAGCAGTTCTTC
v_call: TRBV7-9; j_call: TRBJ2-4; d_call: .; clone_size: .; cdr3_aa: CASSPKGVGLYF; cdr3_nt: TGTGCCAGCAGCCCCAAGGGGGTAGGTCTGTACTTC
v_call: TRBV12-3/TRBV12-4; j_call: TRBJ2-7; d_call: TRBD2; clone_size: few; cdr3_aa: CASTGGEWEQYF; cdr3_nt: TGTGCCAGCACTGGGGGGGAGTGGGAGCAGTACTTC
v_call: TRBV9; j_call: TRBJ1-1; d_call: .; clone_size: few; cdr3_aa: CASSPSGRITEAFF; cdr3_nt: TGTGCCAGCAGCCCCTCGGGACGGATCACTGAAGCTTTCTTT
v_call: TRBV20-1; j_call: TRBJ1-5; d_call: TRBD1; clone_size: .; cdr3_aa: CSAGAPTGTNQPQHF; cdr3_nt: TGCAGTGCCGGGGCCCCGACAGGGACCAATCAGCCCCAGCATTTT
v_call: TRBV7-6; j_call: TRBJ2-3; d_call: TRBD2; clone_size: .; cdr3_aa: CASSLRASGNADTQYF; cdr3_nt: TGTGCCAGCAGCTTAAGGGCTAGCGGGAACGCAGATACGCAGTATTTT
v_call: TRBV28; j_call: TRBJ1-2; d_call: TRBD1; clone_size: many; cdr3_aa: CASTLTGAYYGYTF; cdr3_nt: TGTGCCAGCACCTTGACAGGGGCCTACTATGGCTACACCTTC
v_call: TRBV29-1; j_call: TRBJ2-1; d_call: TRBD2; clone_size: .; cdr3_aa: CSVDGFSGSYNEQFF; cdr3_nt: TGCAGCGTTGATGGGTTTAGCGGGAGTTACAATGAGCAGTTCTTC
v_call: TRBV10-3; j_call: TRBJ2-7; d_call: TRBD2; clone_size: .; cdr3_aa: CAISTSGGGTYEQYF; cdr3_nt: TGTGCCATCAGCACCTCTGGCGGGGGAACCTACGAGCAGTACTTC
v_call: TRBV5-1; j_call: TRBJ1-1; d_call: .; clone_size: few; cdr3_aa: CASSVTSGKETEAFF; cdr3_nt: TGCGCCAGCAGCGTGACATCAGGGAAGGAAACTGAAGCTTTCTTT
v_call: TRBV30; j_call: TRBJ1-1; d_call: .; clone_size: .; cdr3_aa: CAWSVKRSNTEAFF; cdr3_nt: TGTGCCTGGAGTGTAAAAAGATCGAACACTGAAGCTTTCTTT
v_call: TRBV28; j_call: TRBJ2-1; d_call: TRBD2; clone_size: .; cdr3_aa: CASGRLAGALGEQFF; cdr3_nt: TGTGCCAGCGGTAGACTAGCGGGGGCCTTGGGGGAGCAGTTCTTC
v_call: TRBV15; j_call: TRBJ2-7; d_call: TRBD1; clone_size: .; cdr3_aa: CATSRAIGTDPYEQYF; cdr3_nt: TGTGCCACCAGCAGAGCAATCGGGACAGACCCCTACGAGCAGTACTTC
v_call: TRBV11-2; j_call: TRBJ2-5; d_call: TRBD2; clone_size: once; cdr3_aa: CASSFQTSGGAETQYF; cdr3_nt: TGTGCCAGCAGCTTTCAAACTAGCGGGGGGGCGGAGACCCAGTACTTC
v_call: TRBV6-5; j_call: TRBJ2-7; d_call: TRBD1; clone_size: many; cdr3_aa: CASSLKDRGVYEQYF; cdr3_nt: TGTGCCAGCAGTTTGAAGGACAGGGGAGTTTACGAGCAGTACTTC
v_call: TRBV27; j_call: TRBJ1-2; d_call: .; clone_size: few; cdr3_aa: CASSFRDNSNYGYTF; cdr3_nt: TGTGCCAGCAGTTTCCGGGACAACTCTAACTATGGCTACACCTTC
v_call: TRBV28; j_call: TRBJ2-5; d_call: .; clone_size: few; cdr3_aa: CASSAGTGFGETQYF; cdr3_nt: TGTGCCAGCAGTGCCGGGACCGGCTTTGGGGAGACCCAGTACTTC
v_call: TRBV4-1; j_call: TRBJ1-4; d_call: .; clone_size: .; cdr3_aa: CASSQDVRDRNEKLFF; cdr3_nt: TGCGCCAGCAGCCAAGATGTAAGGGATAGAAATGAAAAACTGTTTTTT
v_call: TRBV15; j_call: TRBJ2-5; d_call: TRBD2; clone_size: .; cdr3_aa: CATSRGGSSGSVTETQYF; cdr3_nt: TGTGCCACCAGCAGAGGAGGATCTAGCGGGAGTGTCACCGAGACCCAGTACTTC
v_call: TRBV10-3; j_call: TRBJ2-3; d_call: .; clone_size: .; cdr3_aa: CAISESTRLQGTDTQYF; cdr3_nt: TGTGCCATCAGTGAGTCGACTCGCCTTCAGGGCACAGATACGCAGTATTTT
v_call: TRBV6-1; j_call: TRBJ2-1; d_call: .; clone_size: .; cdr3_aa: CASSELGGAGSEQFF; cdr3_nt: TGTGCCAGCAGTGAACTGGGGGGCGCAGGTAGTGAGCAGTTCTTC
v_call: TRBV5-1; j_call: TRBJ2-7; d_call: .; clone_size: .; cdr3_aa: CASSLPGASYNEQYF; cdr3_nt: TGCGCCAGCAGCCTTCCGGGGGCTTCCTACAATGAGCAGTACTTC
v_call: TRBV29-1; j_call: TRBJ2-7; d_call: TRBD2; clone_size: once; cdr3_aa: CSVDGEPSGTTYEQYF; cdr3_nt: TGCAGCGTTGATGGGGAGCCTAGCGGGACTACCTACGAGCAGTACTTC
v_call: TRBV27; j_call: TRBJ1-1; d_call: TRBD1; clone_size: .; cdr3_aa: CASSPRQGKSDTEAFF; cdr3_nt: TGTGCCAGCAGTCCCAGACAGGGAAAATCGGACACTGAAGCTTTCTTT
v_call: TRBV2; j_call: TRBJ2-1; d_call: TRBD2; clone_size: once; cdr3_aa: CASRARTPELAGYNEQFF; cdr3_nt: TGTGCCAGCAGAGCTCGCACACCGGAACTAGCGGGGTACAATGAGCAGTTCTTC
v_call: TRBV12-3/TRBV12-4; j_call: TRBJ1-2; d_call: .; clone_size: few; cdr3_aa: CASSSLLPWDPAYYGYTF; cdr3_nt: TGTGCCAGCAGCTCCCTTCTTCCCTGGGACCCTGCATACTATGGCTACACCTTC
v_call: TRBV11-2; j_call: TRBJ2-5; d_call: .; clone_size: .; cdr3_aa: CASSLGRTPSYGNEQYF; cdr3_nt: TGTGCCAGCAGCTTAGGGCGGACCCCCTCCTATGGCAATGAGCAGTACTTC
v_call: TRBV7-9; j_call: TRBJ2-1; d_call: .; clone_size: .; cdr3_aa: CASSSGLTFENEQFF; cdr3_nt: TGTGCCAGCAGCTCAGGACTCACTTTTGAGAATGAGCAGTTCTTC
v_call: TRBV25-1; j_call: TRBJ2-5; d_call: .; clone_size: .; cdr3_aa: CASSYRYNEQYF; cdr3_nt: TGTGCCAGTTCCTACCGCTACAATGAGCAGTACTTC
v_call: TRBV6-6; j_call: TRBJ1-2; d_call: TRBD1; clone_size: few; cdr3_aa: CASSPGQGPNGYTF; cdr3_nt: TGTGCCAGCAGCCCGGGACAGGGACCCAACGGCTACACCTTC
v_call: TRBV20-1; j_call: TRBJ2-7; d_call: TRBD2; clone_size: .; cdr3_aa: CSAGTPTSGRVGEQYF; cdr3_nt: TGCAGTGCTGGAACTCCTACTAGCGGGAGAGTGGGCGAGCAGTACTTC
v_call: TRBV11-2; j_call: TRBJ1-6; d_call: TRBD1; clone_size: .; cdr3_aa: CASSLGPRQGAGGSYNSPLHF; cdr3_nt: TGTGCCAGCAGCTTAGGCCCCCGACAGGGGGCCGGCGGCTCCTATAATTCACCCCTCCACTTT
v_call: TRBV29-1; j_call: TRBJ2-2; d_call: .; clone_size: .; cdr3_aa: CSVVTGTGELFF; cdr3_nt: TGCAGCGTTGTCACAGGCACCGGGGAGCTGTTTTTT
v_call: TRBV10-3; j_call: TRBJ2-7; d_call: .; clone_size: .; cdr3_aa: CAIRGGAGDEQYF; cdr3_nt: TGTGCCATCAGGGGTGGGGCAGGGGACGAGCAGTACTTC
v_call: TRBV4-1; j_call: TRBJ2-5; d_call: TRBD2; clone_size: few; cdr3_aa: CASVASLADNEQYF; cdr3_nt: TGCGCCAGCGTCGCCTCGCTAGCGGACAATGAGCAGTACTTC
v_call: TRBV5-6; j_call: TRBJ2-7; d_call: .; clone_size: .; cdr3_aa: CASSLANGRGYEQYF; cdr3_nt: TGTGCCAGCAGCTTGGCCAACGGCAGGGGTTACGAGCAGTACTTC
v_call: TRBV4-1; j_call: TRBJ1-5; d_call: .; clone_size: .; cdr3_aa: CASSQKIGESRRPQHF; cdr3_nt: TGCGCCAGCAGCCAAAAGATTGGGGAGAGTAGACGGCCCCAGCATTTT